The sequence of this T cell receptor beta chain was determined in a study of cytomegalovirus exposure and HLA in healthy donors. Healthy bone marrow donors made up the donors. Per germline, CDR1 SGDLS and CDR2 YYNGEE. This CDR3 has 15 amino acids. J gave up 2 bases and V 4 bases, and 7 bases lay outside the gene matches. The PCR was carried out with 60 Vbeta primers and 13 Jbeta primers. TCRdb's copy holds only in-frame clones and misses some; the assay was immunoSEQ multiplex PCR. The sample has about 170,000 clones; about 65% are singletons. The sequenced material came from PBMCs. The source is a man aged 35 to 55 in good health and CMV-seropositive. V and J are TRBV9 and TRBJ2-5; 8 bases are shared with TRBD2. The CDR3 nucleotides are TGTGCCAGCAGCCCCCGGGGGGGCGGACAAGAGACCCAGTACTTC. Amino acid sequence: CASSPRGGGQETQYF.